This T cell receptor (beta chain) was found in a study of cytomegalovirus exposure and HLA in healthy donors. The study, taken as a whole, reports: A highly shared variant cluster was judged a likely technical artifact. The presence/absence work took it that sequencing depth was about the same across donors. An analysis was carried out later, and it reportedly showed fewer N-insertions in an Asian-associated ancestry cluster than the roughly 670-donor mean. Later analysis identified a missense DCLRE1C variant that was linked to TCR beta V- and J-gene trimming.

Note on this clone: No antigen is known for it.

PCR employed 60 Vbeta and 13 Jbeta primers. The protocol was immunoSEQ multiplex PCR, while the TCRdb copy is restricted to in-frame clones and leaves out a portion. The table has approximately 170,000 clones, about three quarters seen once; the top ten hold about 3.4%. V was trimmed by 2 bases and J by 5 bases, leaving 22 bases between them. The germline V gene has CDR1 SGHDT and CDR2 YYEEEE. The CDR3 is made up of 18 amino acids. Sequenced sample: PBMCs. The source of this sequence is a female donor in good health and CMV-seronegative. The chain combines TRBV5-6 with TRBJ2-2; D might be TRBD1 (6 bases). Written as DNA, the CDR3 is TGTGCCAGCAGCTTTAGAGGTTCGGTCACAGGGCGTACCGGGGAGCTGTTTTTT. Its protein is CASSFRGSVTGRTGELFF.